The rows below give T cell receptor beta chains drawn from one sample of a study of beta chain features in type 1 diabetes. Clones were read by immunoSEQ multiplex PCR, and TCRdb kept only the in-frame ones, dropping some. Of approximately 46,000 clones listed, approximately 40% are singletons. Specimen: stem cell memory CD4+ T cells from blood. These receptors came from a man aged 25 to 45 with type 1 diabetes. CDR3s include the opening cysteine and the closing phenylalanine or tryptophan.

V	J	CDR3
TRBV25-1	TRBJ2-1	CASSEVGSRSDEQFF
TRBV5-4	TRBJ2-5	CASSLSQRQETQYF
TRBV11-2	TRBJ2-2	CASIRVTGELFF
TRBV9	TRBJ2-7	CASSAGLAGENHEQYF
TRBV27	TRBJ2-7	CASSWGQGAGEQYF
TRBV27	TRBJ2-1	CASSSNVRGWAGEQFF
TRBV10-3	TRBJ1-3	CAISVQALDTIYF
TRBV6-1	TRBJ2-7	CASTEAGASYEQYF
TRBV5-4	TRBJ2-5	CASSKGHYQETQYF
TRBV6-1	TRBJ2-5	CASSERWFGETQYF
TRBV19	TRBJ2-7	CASRDRDYEQYF
TRBV28	TRBJ1-2	CASSFAINYGYTF
TRBV18	TRBJ1-2	CASSPTVDSLGGYTF
TRBV20-1	TRBJ2-1	CSATGGNEQFF
TRBV10-3	TRBJ1-1	CAISARQGAANTEAFF
TRBV6-6	TRBJ2-1	CASSYAGSGNEQFF
TRBV18	TRBJ1-3	CASSPLGGKTGNTIYF
TRBV29-1	TRBJ2-1	CSAGQDSYNEQFF
TRBV7-9	TRBJ1-2	CASSPNLLQGNYGYTF
TRBV4-3	TRBJ2-2	CASSQDPWVGAGELFF
TRBV28	TRBJ2-7	CASSSLGLANSYEQYF
TRBV25-1	TRBJ2-7	CASGKAGVYEQYF
TRBV6-1	TRBJ2-4	CASRGGAKNIQYF
TRBV6-1	TRBJ1-1	CASSGMGRASDTEAFF
TRBV27	TRBJ2-1	CASSSALAGYNEQFF
TRBV25-1	TRBJ1-5	CASGDRDSNQPQHF
TRBV5-1	TRBJ1-1	CASSLEMSGFTEAFF
TRBV4-1	TRBJ2-3	CASSLRERDDTQYF
TRBV6-5	TRBJ2-7	CASSYRPGLPIIEQYF
TRBV29-1	TRBJ2-3	CSITEGTDTQYF
TRBV29-1	TRBJ1-1	CSALVRLNTEAFF
TRBV6-6	TRBJ1-1	CASSYSRAMNTEAFF
TRBV7-9	TRBJ2-4	CASSIYGGREIQNIQYF
TRBV27	TRBJ2-1	CARRPPAGSWQFF
TRBV7-2	TRBJ2-1	CASSLGGTSGNEQFF
TRBV27	TRBJ2-1	CASSRVRGEQFF
TRBV4-1	TRBJ1-2	CASSQENRNRVYYGYTF
TRBV2	TRBJ2-7	CASSWGDSEQYF
TRBV5-1	TRBJ2-3	CASSPGLAGALTDTQYF
TRBV9	TRBJ2-2	CASSVAPAGLANTGELFF
TRBV4-1	TRBJ2-7	CASSQDRGARSYEQYF
TRBV2	TRBJ2-1	CASSLSSPFF
TRBV7-9	TRBJ2-1	CASTAGAYNEQFF